The clone carrying this TCR beta chain came up once. Its antigen remains unidentified. This CDR3 region has 14 residues. The germline V gene encodes CDR1 MGHRA and CDR2 YSYEKL. V was pared by 6 bases and J by 4 bases, with 6 bases of the junction left unmatched. These data are taken from a study of T-cell memory formation after mild COVID-19. 5'RACE primed at constant segments yielded TCR alpha and TCR beta cDNA libraries bearing sample barcodes and UMIs. TCRdb re-called the 5' RACE reads through MiXCR, storing one row per CDR3 protein. The table has around 300,000 distinct CDR3 sequences, roughly 21% seen once. Study findings and constraints: Contracting clones, day 15 to 85, had balanced CD4/CD8, and later expanders favored CD4+.

The V call is TRBV4-1, the J call TRBJ1-1; 9 positions agree with TRBD1. The receptor's source is a man aged 18 to 30 who had mild COVID-19 (a few samples of this study predate the infection). Cell type and time point are not known. The sample was PBMCs or a T cell subset sorted from them (not recorded which). The CDR3 loop is CASRLEDRGTEAFF. Here the CDR3 DNA reads TGCGCCAGCAGACTCGAGGACAGGGGCACTGAAGCTTTCTTT.